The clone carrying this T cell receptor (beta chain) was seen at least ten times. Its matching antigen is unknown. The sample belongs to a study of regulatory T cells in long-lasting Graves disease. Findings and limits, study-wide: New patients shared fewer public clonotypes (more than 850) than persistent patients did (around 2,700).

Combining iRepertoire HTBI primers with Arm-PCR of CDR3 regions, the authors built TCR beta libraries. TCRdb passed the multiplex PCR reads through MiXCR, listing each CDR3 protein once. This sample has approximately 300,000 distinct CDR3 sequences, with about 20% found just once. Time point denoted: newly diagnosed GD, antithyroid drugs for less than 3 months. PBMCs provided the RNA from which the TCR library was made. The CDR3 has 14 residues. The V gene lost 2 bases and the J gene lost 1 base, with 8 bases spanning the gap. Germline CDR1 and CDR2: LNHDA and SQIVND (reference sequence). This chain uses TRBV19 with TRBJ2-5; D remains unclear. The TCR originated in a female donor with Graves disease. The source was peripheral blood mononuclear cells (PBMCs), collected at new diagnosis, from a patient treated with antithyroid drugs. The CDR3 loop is CASSITRSQETQYF. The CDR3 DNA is TGTGCCAGTAGTATAACGAGATCCCAAGAGACCCAGTACTTC.